Shown below are 10 T cell receptor beta chains from a single sample sequenced in a study of T cells in Graves' hyperthyroidism and ophthalmopathy. RNA transcripts provided the source from which TCR beta CDR3 regions were amplified. The TCR CDR3 was amplified in a first-round RT-PCR using the HTBI primer set. TCRdb reprocessed the multiplex PCR reads with MiXCR, giving one entry per CDR3 protein. The data show a few hundred thousand distinct CDR3 sequences, over 20% seen once. The specimen sequenced was blood. The receptors here all came from a man aged 30 to 39 with Graves' ophthalmopathy.

This clonotype appeared many times. The V gene is TRBV29-1, the J gene TRBJ2-3, with TRBD2 matching over 7 bases. V was clipped by 4 bases and J by 1 base; unmatched bases: 11. Looked up from germline, CDR1 is SQVTM and CDR2 is ANQGSEA. This CDR3 has 16 amino acids. For the CDR3, the DNA is TGCAGCGTTGCTCCGACGGGAGGCCCCGGCACAGATACGCAGTATTTT. This codes for CSVAPTGGPGTDTQYF.

This clonotype has only a few counts. The rearrangement joins TRBV24-1 to TRBJ1-1, with D perhaps TRBD1 (5 bases). CDR1 is KGHDR and CDR2 is SFDVKD in the germline V gene. V lost 5 bases and J 4 bases, leaving 10 bases between the germline ends. The CDR3 is 13 amino acids. CDR3 region: CATSGAGRTEAFF. The CDR3 DNA follows: TGTGCCACCAGTGGAGCGGGGCGCACTGAAGCTTTCTTT.

This clonotype appeared many times. The CDR3 loop reads CASSFRTLSTDTQYF. CDR3 nucleotide sequence: TGTGCCAGCAGCTTTAGGACACTCAGCACAGATACGCAGTATTTT. This chain joins TRBV7-8 and TRBJ2-3, with TRBD1 as a possible D gene (5 bases). Germline lookup yields CDR1 SGHVS and CDR2 FQNEAQ. CDR3 length equals 15 residues. Trimming shortened V by 3 bases and J by 0 bases, and 10 bases separated the two germline ends.

The chain recombines TRBV28 with TRBJ1-2; D may be TRBD1 (5 bases). CDR3 length: 14 amino acids. Trimming stripped 8 bases from V and 0 bases from J, with 13 bases between. The V gene's germline CDR1 is MDHEN and CDR2 SYDVKM. The CDR3 spells CASSRGPANYGYTF. The CDR3 DNA reads TGTGCCAGCTCGAGGGGCCCAGCTAACTATGGCTACACCTTC.

This clonotype came up many times. This chain uses TRBV2 with TRBJ2-4; no reliable D call. Germline CDR1 is SNHLY and CDR2 is FYNNEI. CDR3 size: 14 residues. V was shortened by 1 base and J by 1 base, with 5 bases between the two germline ends. CDR3 amino acids: CASSEDAAKNIQYF. The CDR3 region has the DNA TGTGCCAGCAGTGAAGACGCGGCCAAAAACATTCAGTACTTC.

The CDR3 coding sequence is TGTGCCAATAGAGCGGATTCTTCCTACAATGAGCAGTTCTTC. It yields the protein CANRADSSYNEQFF. The chain carries TRBV10-3 and TRBJ2-1; tentative D call: TRBD2 (5 bases). Germline V CDR1 and CDR2: ENHRY, SYGVKD. This CDR3 has 14 residues. V was shortened by 10 bases and J by 1 base, with 14 bases between the two germline ends.

This clonotype occurred a few times. One end of the junction is discordant with germline, which a read error may explain. This sequence joins TRBV28 and TRBJ1-6; no clear D gene. This CDR3 has 12 amino acids. Germline CDR1 and CDR2: MDHEN and SYDVKM. This CDR3 reads CASKLYSSPLHF. CDR3 in DNA: TGTGCCAGCAAATTATATAGTTCACCCCTCCACTTT.

V is TRBV29-1 and J is TRBJ1-5; 11 nucleotides align to TRBD1. V lost 2 bases, J lost 9 bases, and 9 bases stayed unmatched. The CDR3 length is 15 residues. The germline CDR1 and CDR2 sequences are SQVTM and ANQGSEA. In DNA form, the CDR3 reads TGCAGCGTTGAATCCAGGGACAGGGGGTCTAGGCCCCAGCATTTT. Translation gives CSVESRDRGSRPQHF.

Worth noting for this clonotype: Since a much larger clone is just one base distant, this may be a read error. The chain joins TRBV7-9 to TRBJ1-1; D ambiguous. Germline V gene sequence: CDR1 SEHNR, CDR2 FQNEAQ (reference sequence). Between the trimmed V and J ends, which lost 1 base and 6 bases, there was a span of 15 bases. This CDR3 is built from 15 residues. CDR3 sequence reads: CASSLVGGVAAEAFF. The CDR3 bases are TGTGCCAGCAGCTTAGTCGGCGGTGTGGCCGCTGAAGCTTTCTTT.

The V gene is TRBV6-5, the J gene TRBJ1-4, with D perhaps matching TRBD1 (6 bases). Germline V gene lookup returns CDR1 MNHEY and CDR2 SVGAGI. CDR3 length equals 14 residues. The V gene lost 4 bases and the J gene lost 7 bases, with 13 bases spanning the gap. The CDR3 nucleotides are TGTGCCAGCAGTTCCCGACAGGACGGTGAAAAACTGTTTTTT. Translation: CASSSRQDGEKLFF.